These T cell receptor beta chains were read from a single sample in a study of PD-1 blockade in classical Hodgkin lymphoma. TCRdb's copy holds only in-frame clones and misses some; the assay was immunoSEQ multiplex PCR. The table has over 15,000 clones, roughly 87% seen once. The sequences come from peripheral blood mononuclear cells (PBMCs), collected before the second cycle of nivolumab. These receptors originate from a human donor with classical Hodgkin lymphoma. Each CDR3 is given with its conserved first and last residue. Fields, in order: CDR3 length, D gene, V gene, J gene, clone size, CDR3 DNA, CDR3 protein. A D gene is named only where the DNA matches it firmly. A clone size is listed for some rows: how often the clone was seen (once, few, many), or a class if it is expanded.

length: 16; D: TRBD1; V: TRBV2; J: TRBJ1-2; size: -; DNA: TGTGCCAGGAGAGGGACAGGGGGCATTTTTGACTATGGCTACACCTTC; CDR3: CARRGTGGIFDYGYTF
length: 16; D: -; V: TRBV6-7; J: TRBJ1-1; size: -; DNA: TGTGCCAGCAGTTACAAAGGGGCGTTTACGGGACCTGAAGCTTTCTTT; CDR3: CASSYKGAFTGPEAFF
length: 12; D: -; V: TRBV19; J: TRBJ2-1; size: -; DNA: TGTGCCAGTAGTAAGGGGGTGGTTGAGCAGTTCTTC; CDR3: CASSKGVVEQFF
length: 13; D: -; V: TRBV7-3; J: TRBJ2-3; size: -; DNA: TGTGCCAGCAGCCCGGGGGCCACAGATACGCAGTATTTT; CDR3: CASSPGATDTQYF
length: 14; D: -; V: TRBV5-5; J: TRBJ2-2; size: -; DNA: TGTGCCAGCAGCTTGGCGGCTCACACCGGGGAGCTGTTTTTT; CDR3: CASSLAAHTGELFF
length: 15; D: TRBD2; V: TRBV11-2; J: TRBJ2-2; size: -; DNA: TGTGCCAGCAGCTTAAGCGGGGCGAACACCGGGGAGCTGTTTTTT; CDR3: CASSLSGANTGELFF
length: 13; D: -; V: TRBV18; J: TRBJ1-1; size: -; DNA: TGTGCCAGCTCACGTTCGGAGAACACTGAAGCTTTCTTT; CDR3: CASSRSENTEAFF
length: 15; D: -; V: TRBV14; J: TRBJ1-2; size: -; DNA: TGTGCCAGCAGCCCCCGACAGTCCCCACAATTTGGCTACACCTTC; CDR3: CASSPRQSPQFGYTF
length: 17; D: TRBD2; V: TRBV7-3; J: TRBJ2-3; size: -; DNA: TGTGCCAGCAGCCCTCAGGCCAGTAGCGGGGGGATAGATACGCAGTATTTT; CDR3: CASSPQASSGGIDTQYF
length: 16; D: TRBD1; V: TRBV4-1; J: TRBJ2-3; size: -; DNA: TGCGCCAGCAGCCAAGGAGCAGCCACAGGGGCATATACGCAGTATTTT; CDR3: CASSQGAATGAYTQYF
length: 17; D: -; V: TRBV19; J: TRBJ2-2; size: -; DNA: TGTGCCAGTAGTATAGTAAGGGGGGCGCGTATCGGCGGGGAGCTGTTTTTT; CDR3: CASSIVRGARIGGELFF
length: 13; D: -; V: TRBV4-1; J: TRBJ1-4; size: -; DNA: TGCGCCAGCAGTTTGAGGGGGGCTGAAAAACTGTTTTTT; CDR3: CASSLRGAEKLFF
length: 14; D: -; V: TRBV7-9; J: TRBJ2-5; size: -; DNA: TGTGCCAGCAGCTTAACAAGCAGCCAAGAGACCCAGTACTTC; CDR3: CASSLTSSQETQYF
length: 13; D: -; V: TRBV9; J: TRBJ1-2; size: -; DNA: TGTGCCAGCAGCGTAGAACTTAACTATGGCTACACCTTC; CDR3: CASSVELNYGYTF
length: 15; D: TRBD1; V: TRBV10-3; J: TRBJ1-1; size: once; DNA: TGTGCCATCAGTGAGTCGGTGCAGGGGGCGGGTGAAGCTTTCTTT; CDR3: CAISESVQGAGEAFF
length: 14; D: -; V: TRBV5-4; J: TRBJ2-2; size: -; DNA: TGTGCCAGCAGCAGGTGGGGGAACACCGGGGAGCTGTTTTTT; CDR3: CASSRWGNTGELFF
length: 14; D: -; V: TRBV2; J: TRBJ1-5; size: -; DNA: TGTGCCAGCAATACCTACAGGGATCATCAGCCCCAGCATTTT; CDR3: CASNTYRDHQPQHF
length: 16; D: TRBD2; V: TRBV5-1; J: TRBJ2-7; size: few; DNA: TGCGCCAGCAGCCCCGGGGGGACGTTAAGCTCCTACGAGCAGTACTTC; CDR3: CASSPGGTLSSYEQYF
length: 15; D: -; V: TRBV6-5; J: TRBJ2-7; size: -; DNA: TGTGCCAGCAGTTACTCGAATGGGCCCGGGTACGAGCAGTACTTC; CDR3: CASSYSNGPGYEQYF
length: 11; D: -; V: TRBV6-1; J: TRBJ2-7; size: -; DNA: TGTGCCAGCAGTGAACCCTACGAGCAGTACTTC; CDR3: CASSEPYEQYF
length: 15; D: -; V: TRBV2; J: TRBJ1-2; size: few; DNA: TGTGCCAGCAGTGAAGTCGCAGGGCGCGGCTATGGCTACACCTTC; CDR3: CASSEVAGRGYGYTF
length: 14; D: -; V: TRBV7-8; J: TRBJ1-1; size: -; DNA: TGTGCCAGCAGGATCGGGGCCGTGAACACTGAAGCTTTCTTT; CDR3: CASRIGAVNTEAFF
length: 11; D: -; V: TRBV27; J: TRBJ2-7; size: -; DNA: TGTGCCAGCAGTTTTGGGTCCGGGCAGTACTTC; CDR3: CASSFGSGQYF
length: 10; D: -; V: TRBV19; J: TRBJ1-2; size: -; DNA: TGTGCCAGTAGTTCATATGGCTACACCTTC; CDR3: CASSSYGYTF
length: 17; D: -; V: TRBV28; J: TRBJ2-7; size: few; DNA: TGTGCCAGCAGTTTAGAAATCGGAGGTCTGAAACACTACGAGCAGTACTTC; CDR3: CASSLEIGGLKHYEQYF
length: 13; D: -; V: TRBV7-8; J: TRBJ1-1; size: once; DNA: TGTGCCAGCAGCTTTTTCAGGAACACTGAAGCTTTCTTT; CDR3: CASSFFRNTEAFF
length: 15; D: -; V: TRBV4-2; J: TRBJ2-5; size: few; DNA: TGTGCCAGCAGCCAAGACTTCCCAGCTCCAGAGACCCAGTACTTC; CDR3: CASSQDFPAPETQYF
length: 15; D: -; V: TRBV7-8; J: TRBJ2-4; size: -; DNA: TGTGCCAGCAGCCTGCCCCCCGGCCACAAAAACATTCAGTACTTC; CDR3: CASSLPPGHKNIQYF
length: 15; D: -; V: TRBV29-1; J: TRBJ2-7; size: -; DNA: TGCAGCGTCGCAGACCCAGGGGGGAGCTCCTACGAGCAGTACTTC; CDR3: CSVADPGGSSYEQYF
length: 14; D: -; V: TRBV19; J: TRBJ2-7; size: -; DNA: TGTGCCAGTAGTATACAGGGGCGTCCCTACGAGCAGTACTTC; CDR3: CASSIQGRPYEQYF
length: 12; D: -; V: TRBV15; J: TRBJ2-1; size: -; DNA: TGTGCCACCAGGGCCAAACCGGGGGAGCAGTTCTTC; CDR3: CATRAKPGEQFF
length: 14; D: -; V: TRBV2; J: TRBJ2-1; size: -; DNA: TGTGCCAGCAGTGTCCGGAGCCTCGAGAGTGAGCAGTTCTTC; CDR3: CASSVRSLESEQFF
length: 15; D: TRBD2; V: TRBV7-3; J: TRBJ2-5; size: once; DNA: TGTGCCAGCAGCTTTCTAGCGGGTAACCAAGAGACCCAGTACTTC; CDR3: CASSFLAGNQETQYF
length: 12; D: -; V: TRBV7-8; J: TRBJ2-1; size: -; DNA: TGTGCCAGCAGCTTAGGGGGCAGAACCCAGTTCTTC; CDR3: CASSLGGRTQFF
length: 15; D: -; V: TRBV30; J: TRBJ2-4; size: -; DNA: TGTGCCGGGAACGACAGATTACTAGCCAAAAACATTCAGTACTTC; CDR3: CAGNDRLLAKNIQYF